Here is one T cell receptor beta chain with its context. This clonotype has a count of ten or more. Its target antigen remains unknown. Base qualities are not recorded, but no much larger clone differs from it by a single base. The meaning of the sample's time point label: pre-sensitization, week 0. Reading the label with the study, this specimen's treatment or condition is: therapeutic diphenylcyclopropenone sensitization with weekly scalp DPC. At each patch-test visit, blood was drawn before the patch test was applied. Patients were eligible if aged 18 to 70, diagnosed with alopecia and judged suitable for DPC therapy, and pregnant patients were excluded. Total RNA was extracted from unfractionated whole blood collected in Tempus Blood RNA tubes. Taken from cysteine to phenylalanine, the CDR3 has 14 residues. Only the CDR3 region is kept as DNA, spanning 42 bases read in frame from base 1. In the germline V gene (reference sequence), CDR1 corresponds to LGHDT and CDR2 to YNNKEL. V gives up 7 bases and J gives up 0 bases, and the segment between their germline ends measures 11 bases.

The source of the sample is a study of human T cells and chemical hapten exposure (dated by TCRdb to the early 2020s). With respect to the entire study: For sensitization, 2% DPC in acetone was applied to a roughly 2 cm by roughly 2 cm area of upper inner arm skin. Throughout the roughly 26-week study period, patients were also given weekly therapeutic DPC doses on the scalp. Patch testing was performed on the upper back with Finn chambers containing 0.01% DPC, and the patch tests were scored after 6 days according to International Contact Dermatitis Research Group standards. The mostly female patient cohort included alopecia areata with under or over 50% scalp involvement, alopecia totalis and alopecia universalis. Libraries were combined into a pool for sequencing, and differences in TCR yield between samples came mainly from small differences in library volumes within the pool. The study tracked peripheral blood TCR repertoire changes in vivo during primary and secondary sensitization to the hapten diphenylcyclopropenone (DPC) in alopecia patients. Blood samples were taken from patients before sensitization (week 0) and then at 2, 6 and about 24 weeks after DPC sensitization. For TCR sequencing, blood came from 25 to 35 alopecia patients at anywhere from one to four time points (pre-sensitization, 2, 6 and 24 weeks). Here is what the overall study found, with its caveats: Repeated subsampling changed both the strength of the expansion versus patch-test correlation and the threshold at which that correlation became significant. DPC sensitization did not change the number of TCRs with a frequency above 1 in 1000, and there was no evidence of changes in global repertoire structure. Patch test score correlated positively with the number of PT1 expanded TCRs, reaching significance at thresholds 8, 16 and 32 but not at 4. Alopecia, a presumed autoimmune disease, was present in all patients, so the immune response of the patients might differ from that of healthy individuals. Compared with pre-sensitization or healthy control sets, expanded TCRs formed significantly more large CDR3 similarity clusters, which is consistent with antigen-driven responses.

Library preparation was by RACE. This sample was sequenced with a NextSeq 500. During library preparation, unique molecular identifiers were attached to individual cDNA molecules so that TCRs could be counted in a quantitative, reproducible way. Each blood RNA sample was used to sequence both TCR alpha and TCR beta chains. The study's own analysis went as follows. Samples had a median of roughly 99,000 TCRs, with a range from about 23,224 to 750,000. The Decombinator software suite was used to annotate the V, J and CDR3 of the TCR reads. Every sample was subsampled to the same number of TCRs (28,000) for the PS versus PT1 abundance plots. TCRs were defined as expanded if absent before sensitization and observed at least eight times at the 2-week time point. TCRdb reworked the public reads: Q25 trimming with fastp, MiXCR clone assembly, productive beta chains retained. Rows are combined by CDR3 protein, so each entry shows the most common genes and DNA. The V and J calls were not made by the authors but by TCRdb's processing. This sample comprises around 120,000 distinct CDR3 sequences, 13% of them detected only once. The ten largest clones take up 2.5% to 3% of the sample.

The source was whole blood, collected in connection with sensitization to the hapten diphenylcyclopropenone (DPC). The origin of this receptor is a young woman with alopecia areata. Some clones in this sample may be carry-over from other donors' samples. In this chain, TRBV3-1 is recombined with TRBJ2-3, with a weak D call of TRBD1 (5 bases match). The DNA is TGTGCCAGCAAGAGAAAGGGGAGCACAGATACGCAGTATTTT. This sequence encodes CASKRKGSTDTQYF.